This T cell receptor beta chain was sequenced in a study of shared clonotypes between healthy human individuals. General study results and limits: The represented genetic and exposure-history diversity was limited by the small number of donors.

CD45RO-negative cells were positively selected for CCR7, leaving out terminally differentiated effector memory CD45RA+ cells. The assay was immunoSEQ multiplex PCR, and TCRdb's table has in-frame clones only and misses some. The repertoire has about 2.1 million clones, about 93% of them found once; the top ten carry around 1.7%. Turning to this clone: Antigen unknown.

The TCR originated in a man aged 18 to 30 in good health. Some clones in this sample may be carry-over from other donors' samples. Sequences were obtained from naive CD8+ T cells from PBMCs.

The CDR3 nucleotides are TGCGCCAGCAGCCAAGGGTTCGGCCGGGGAGTGGCCGGGGAGCTGTTTTTT. This translates into CASSQGFGRGVAGELFF. The rearrangement joins TRBV4-1 to TRBJ2-2, with a weak D call TRBD2 (5 bases). This CDR3 spans 17 amino acids. Trimming cost V 1 base and J 6 bases, with 18 bases left between them. The V gene's germline CDR1 is MGHRA and CDR2 YSYEKL.